This passage covers 17 T cell receptor beta chains from one sample sequenced in a study of read filtering for tumor transcriptome and immune sequencing. Molecular barcoded adaptors covering alpha/delta and beta/gamma chains were used on 400 ng RNA. One entry per CDR3 protein, called by TCRdb with MiXCR from the reads. The table shows more than 70,000 distinct CDR3 sequences, with roughly 21% occurring only once. Sequenced input: a population of CD138-negative cells sorted from bone marrow. The receptors here all came from a donor at least 40 years old with multiple myeloma.

This clonotype has just a few counts. The chain employs TRBV7-8 and TRBJ1-2; D ambiguous. V was clipped by 5 bases and J by 4 bases, with 14 bases between them. The CDR3 spans 14 residues. Germline assignment: CDR1 SGHVS and CDR2 FQNEAQ. The CDR3 DNA follows: TGTGCCAGCAGCCCGGCGGGTCAGGCCTATGGCTACACCTTC. Protein: CASSPAGQAYGYTF.

A note on this clonotype: Being one base from a much bigger clone, this may be a read error. The CDR3 sequence is CDSSLMDRNTEAFF. The DNA for the CDR3 is TGCGACAGCAGCTTGATGGACAGGAACACTGAAGCTTTCTTT. The gene calls are TRBV5-1 and TRBJ1-1; the D gene is possibly TRBD1 (6 bases). The CDR3 runs 14 residues. Looked up from germline, CDR1 is SGHRS and CDR2 is YFSETQ.

This clonotype occurred many times. The V call is TRBV12-3 or TRBV12-4, the J call TRBJ1-5; no clear D gene. The ends were cut back, 6 bases at V and 2 bases at J, with 11 bases in the middle. The length of the CDR3 is 14 residues. CDR3: CASRPSAGNQPQHF. CDR3 coding DNA: TGTGCCAGCAGGCCTTCTGCGGGCAATCAGCCCCAGCATTTT.

Worth noting for this clonotype: A much larger clone sits a single nucleotide away, making a read error possible. V gene TRBV28 combines with J gene TRBJ2-7; no clear D gene. Germline V CDR1 and CDR2: MDHEN, SYDVKM. This CDR3 is built from 13 residues. The CDR3 reads CVSSSGYSYEQYF. In DNA form, the CDR3 reads TGTGTCAGCAGCTCAGGATACTCCTACGAGCAGTACTTC.

This clonotype was counted a few times. V and J are TRBV28 and TRBJ1-1; D might be TRBD1 (5 bases). CDR3 length equals 13 residues. Germline CDR1 reads MDHEN; CDR2 reads SYDVKM. V lost 7 bases and J lost 3, with 12 bases in between. The CDR3 is CASKSGADTEAFF. The CDR3 DNA reads as TGTGCCAGCAAGTCTGGGGCGGACACTGAAGCTTTCTTT.

This clonotype was seen at least ten times. The V gene is TRBV5-1, the J gene TRBJ2-1; D not resolved. CDR1 is SGHRS and CDR2 is YFSETQ in the germline V gene. V was trimmed by 0 bases and J by 7 bases, leaving 8 bases between them. The CDR3 is 13 residues long. The CDR3 nucleotides read TGCGCCAGCAGCTTGGGGGTCCTGAATGAGCAGTTCTTC. It encodes CASSLGVLNEQFF.

A word on this clonotype: This may arise from a read error, as a much more abundant clone is one base away. J is TRBJ1-5 and V is TRBV7-3; a possible D gene is TRBD1 (6 bases). Germline V lookup: CDR1 SGHTA, CDR2 FQGTGA. The CDR3 totals 13 residues. CDR3 nucleotides: TGTGCCAGCAGCACTAGACAGGTTCAGCTCCAGCATTTT. It codes for CASSTRQVQLQHF.

In its sample, this clonotype was seen many times. CDR3 region: CASSRTGNQPQHF. CDR3 bases: TGTGCCAGCAGCCGGACAGGCAATCAGCCCCAGCATTTT. The V and J genes are TRBV6-2 or TRBV6-3 and TRBJ1-5; a possible D gene is TRBD1 (6 bases). Germline V CDR1 and CDR2: MNHEY, SVGEGT. This CDR3 spans 13 amino acids. Trimming pared 6 bases from V and 2 bases from J, leaving 8 bases between.

There are many counts of this clonotype. This chain joins TRBV7-9 and TRBJ1-1; 7 bases agree with TRBD1. The CDR3 has 14 residues. The trim removed 1 base at V and 11 bases at J, leaving 10 bases unmatched. Per the germline V gene, CDR1 is SEHNR and CDR2 is FQNEAQ (reference sequence). The CDR3 nucleotides are TGTGCCAGCAGCTTAGAGGTTACAGGGGCAGAGGCTTTCTTT. Residues: CASSLEVTGAEAFF.

The table lists this clonotype with many counts. V gene TRBV6-1 combines with J gene TRBJ1-4; TRBD1 might be the D (5 bases). This CDR3 region has 14 residues. Trimming removed 4 bases from V and 4 bases from J, with 10 bases in between. Germline V CDR1 and CDR2: MNHNS, SASEGT. CDR3 in DNA: TGTGCCAGCAGTGCGGGGCAGGGTAATGAAAAACTGTTTTTT. This codes for CASSAGQGNEKLFF.

This clonotype appeared many times. The chain is built from TRBV5-1 and TRBJ2-2; 10 bases fit TRBD1. Germline CDR1 and CDR2: SGHRS and YFSETQ. CDR3 length: 15 residues. V trimming: 5 bases; J trimming: 5 bases; junction bases outside the gene matches: 6. CDR3 sequence: CASRRQGARTGELFF. As DNA, the CDR3 is TGCGCCAGCAGGCGACAGGGGGCGAGGACCGGGGAGCTGTTTTTT.

V is TRBV11-2 and J is TRBJ2-7; TRBD1 matches 7 bases. V was pared by 5 bases and J by 4 bases, with 5 bases of the junction left unmatched. Germline CDR1 is SGHAT and CDR2 is FQNNGV. There are 13 residues in the CDR3. The CDR3 coding sequence is TGTGCCAGCAGCCGGACAGGACCGTACGAGCAGTACTTC. This codes for CASSRTGPYEQYF.

In its sample, this clonotype was seen many times. The chain uses TRBV2 and TRBJ1-1, with D unclear. Trimming shortened V by 1 base and J by 6 bases, and 6 bases separated the two germline ends. The germline CDR1 and CDR2 sequences are SNHLY and FYNNEI. The CDR3 is made up of 12 amino acids. The CDR3 loop is CASSEGGPEAFF. DNA of the CDR3: TGTGCCAGCAGTGAAGGAGGACCTGAAGCTTTCTTT.

This clonotype was found many times. The rearrangement uses TRBV5-1 and TRBJ1-6; maybe TRBD1 (6 bases). Trimming took 4 bases from V and 0 from J, leaving 11 bases between them. There are 16 residues in the CDR3. Germline loops: CDR1 SGHRS, CDR2 YFSETQ. The CDR3 DNA is TGCGCCAGCAGCGGAACAGGGACCTCCTATAATTCACCCCTCCACTTT. It specifies CASSGTGTSYNSPLHF.

This clonotype occurred a few times. Sequence at one end of the junction differs from germline and may be a read error. CDR3 coding DNA: TGTGCGAGCATAGGGACAGGGAGAGAGACCCAGTACTTC. This codes for CASIGTGRETQYF. The chain joins TRBV2 to TRBJ2-5, with 9 bases that match TRBD1. The CDR3 consists of 13 residues. Germline V lookup: CDR1 SNHLY, CDR2 FYNNEI.

This clonotype was found many times. The chain has TRBV29-1 and TRBJ2-7; D may correspond to TRBD1 or TRBD2 (7 bases each). Trimming cost V 0 bases and J 6 bases, with 18 bases left between them. The CDR3 spans 15 residues. In germline, CDR1 is SQVTM, CDR2 ANQGSEA. The CDR3 region is CSVEDQGGTSVEQYF. The CDR3, as DNA: TGCAGCGTTGAAGATCAGGGGGGGACCTCCGTCGAGCAGTACTTC.

This clonotype was seen ten or more times. The V and J genes are TRBV13 and TRBJ2-6; D remains ambiguous. Germline CDR1 is PRHDT and CDR2 is FYEKMQ (reference sequence). This CDR3 contains 15 residues. V lost 4 bases and J lost 0, with 7 bases in between. The DNA of the CDR3 is TGTGCCAGCAGCTCCAGGCGCTCTGGGGCCAACGTCCTGACTTTC. Protein sequence: CASSSRRSGANVLTF. Together with reference TRBV13 and TRBJ2-6, the CDR3 gives the full variable domain: AAGVIQSPRHLIKEKRETATLKCYPIPRHDTVYWYQQGPGQDPQFLISFYEKMQSDKGSIPDRFSAQQFSDYHSELNMSSLELGDSALYFCASSSRRSGANVLTFGAGSRLTVL.